Listed below are T cell receptor beta chains from one sample, sequenced in a study of identical twins. TCRdb redid the calling of the 5' RACE reads with MiXCR, one entry per CDR3 protein. The sample lists around 240,000 distinct CDR3 sequences; approximately 7% were seen once. The same sample was also used in a study of yellow fever vaccine responses in identical twins.

Material for sequencing was memory (CD45RO+) T cells sorted from blood. Every receptor here comes from a woman between 18 and 29 years old in good health. The CDR3 runs from the conserved cysteine through the conserved F or W. The D gene is left open where the match is weak. The size entry is marked missing in some rows and otherwise reads once, few, many or a size class.

V: TRBV24-1; J: TRBJ1-5; length: 14; size: many; D: NA; CDR3: CATSEWTVNQPQHF; DNA: TGTGCCACCAGTGAATGGACAGTCAATCAGCCCCAGCATTTT
V: TRBV4-2; J: TRBJ2-1; length: 15; size: NA; D: NA; CDR3: CAMGPGLGGYNEQFF; DNA: TGTGCCATGGGCCCCGGACTGGGGGGCTACAATGAGCAGTTCTTC
V: TRBV18; J: TRBJ2-1; length: 15; size: NA; D: TRBD2; CDR3: CASSLTSGMNNEQFF; DNA: TGTGCCAGCTCACTGACTAGCGGGATGAACAATGAGCAGTTCTTC
V: TRBV12-3/TRBV12-4; J: TRBJ2-3; length: 15; size: NA; D: NA; CDR3: CASSLKSGGTDTQYF; DNA: TGTGCCAGCAGTTTAAAAAGCGGTGGCACAGATACGCAGTATTTT
V: TRBV5-1; J: TRBJ2-3; length: 15; size: NA; D: TRBD1; CDR3: CASRPGQGYTDTQYF; DNA: TGCGCCAGCAGACCGGGACAGGGGTACACAGATACGCAGTATTTT
V: TRBV28; J: TRBJ2-3; length: 15; size: NA; D: NA; CDR3: CASSLLGTRQGTQYF; DNA: TGTGCCAGCAGTTTACTGGGTACAAGGCAAGGTACGCAGTATTTT
V: TRBV12-3/TRBV12-4; J: TRBJ2-1; length: 15; size: NA; D: TRBD2; CDR3: CASKATSGDYNEQFF; DNA: TGTGCCAGCAAAGCGACTAGCGGAGACTACAATGAGCAGTTCTTC
V: TRBV20-1; J: TRBJ1-1; length: 12; size: few; D: NA; CDR3: CSVNRLNTEAFF; DNA: TGCAGTGTAAACCGCCTGAACACTGAAGCTTTCTTT
V: TRBV6-1; J: TRBJ2-3; length: 16; size: few; D: TRBD1; CDR3: CASSAGTGGAWWPQYF; DNA: TGTGCCAGCAGCGCAGGGACAGGGGGTGCTTGGTGGCCGCAGTATTTT
V: TRBV10-3; J: TRBJ2-2; length: 15; size: few; D: NA; CDR3: CAISRARGDTGELFF; DNA: TGTGCCATCAGCCGAGCCAGGGGAGACACCGGGGAGCTGTTTTTT
V: TRBV12-3/TRBV12-4; J: TRBJ2-1; length: 15; size: few; D: TRBD2; CDR3: CASSLTAGGINEQFF; DNA: TGTGCCAGCAGTTTAACGGCGGGGGGGATCAATGAGCAGTTCTTC
V: TRBV24-1; J: TRBJ2-6; length: 19; size: few; D: TRBD1; CDR3: CATSDGTGGPMSGANVLTF; DNA: TGTGCCACCAGTGATGGCACAGGGGGCCCTATGTCTGGGGCCAACGTCCTGACTTTC
V: TRBV3-1; J: TRBJ1-3; length: 15; size: many; D: TRBD1; CDR3: CASSQNRGTKDTIYF; DNA: TGTGCCAGCAGCCAAAACAGGGGAACTAAGGACACCATATATTTT
V: TRBV12-3/TRBV12-4; J: TRBJ1-2; length: 13; size: NA; D: NA; CDR3: CASSLGQIWGYTF; DNA: TGTGCCAGCAGCCTCGGACAAATATGGGGCTACACCTTC
V: TRBV10-3; J: TRBJ2-2; length: 12; size: many; D: NA; CDR3: CAIARDTGELFF; DNA: TGTGCCATCGCTCGGGACACCGGGGAGCTGTTTTTT
V: TRBV24-1; J: TRBJ2-1; length: 18; size: NA; D: TRBD2; CDR3: CATSGWTSGSSSYNEQFF; DNA: TGTGCCACCAGTGGTTGGACTAGCGGCTCCAGCTCCTACAATGAGCAGTTCTTC
V: TRBV4-2; J: TRBJ1-2; length: 14; size: few; D: NA; CDR3: CASSPEAGAYGYTF; DNA: TGTGCCAGCAGCCCGGAGGCAGGGGCATATGGCTACACCTTC
V: TRBV6-1; J: TRBJ2-3; length: 16; size: NA; D: TRBD2; CDR3: CASRALAGGRTDTQYF; DNA: TGTGCCAGCAGGGCACTAGCGGGGGGGCGGACAGATACGCAGTATTTT
V: TRBV12-3/TRBV12-4; J: TRBJ2-7; length: 14; size: NA; D: NA; CDR3: CASTGGLGGYEQYF; DNA: TGTGCCAGCACTGGGGGGCTGGGGGGGTACGAGCAGTACTTC
V: TRBV29-1; J: TRBJ2-2; length: 15; size: NA; D: NA; CDR3: CSVVLGSQNTGELFF; DNA: TGCAGCGTTGTATTGGGGAGCCAGAACACCGGGGAGCTGTTTTTT
V: TRBV10-2; J: TRBJ2-3; length: 11; size: NA; D: TRBD1; CDR3: CATGRDSTQYF; DNA: TGCGCCACAGGAAGGGACAGCACGCAGTATTTT
V: TRBV14; J: TRBJ2-7; length: 11; size: many; D: NA; CDR3: CASSQGVVQYF; DNA: TGTGCCAGCAGCCAAGGGGTGGTGCAGTACTTC
V: TRBV27; J: TRBJ2-1; length: 15; size: many; D: TRBD1; CDR3: CASSTGGNSYNEQFF; DNA: TGTGCCAGCAGTACAGGGGGGAACTCCTACAATGAGCAGTTCTTC
V: TRBV10-1; J: TRBJ2-3; length: 16; size: NA; D: NA; CDR3: CASSEETAPFTDTQYF; DNA: TGCGCCAGCAGTGAGGAGACAGCCCCATTCACAGATACGCAGTATTTT
V: TRBV7-2; J: TRBJ2-5; length: 15; size: NA; D: NA; CDR3: CASSPRGHNQETQYF; DNA: TGTGCCAGCAGCCCGCGGGGACATAACCAAGAGACCCAGTACTTC
V: TRBV27; J: TRBJ2-1; length: 16; size: few; D: NA; CDR3: CASSNPTSASYNEQFF; DNA: TGTGCCAGCTCAAACCCGACGTCGGCCTCCTACAATGAGCAGTTCTTC
V: TRBV2; J: TRBJ2-1; length: 17; size: NA; D: TRBD2; CDR3: CASSSSTSGFSYNEQFF; DNA: TGTGCCAGCAGTTCCTCGACTAGCGGTTTCTCCTACAATGAGCAGTTCTTC
V: TRBV28; J: TRBJ2-3; length: 18; size: many; D: NA; CDR3: CASSPFGPRAGSTDTQYF; DNA: TGTGCCAGCAGTCCCTTTGGGCCTAGGGCGGGGAGCACAGATACGCAGTATTTT
V: TRBV12-3/TRBV12-4; J: TRBJ1-1; length: 16; size: NA; D: NA; CDR3: CASSGRGVSRNTEAFF; DNA: TGTGCCAGCAGTGGACGAGGGGTCTCCCGGAACACTGAAGCTTTCTTT
V: TRBV6-2/TRBV6-3; J: TRBJ2-7; length: 14; size: NA; D: TRBD2; CDR3: CASSPKLAGVEQYF; DNA: TGTGCCAGCAGTCCCAAACTAGCGGGAGTCGAGCAGTACTTC
V: TRBV10-3; J: TRBJ2-7; length: 12; size: many; D: TRBD2; CDR3: CAHAGTSNEQYF; DNA: TGTGCCCACGCCGGGACTAGTAACGAGCAGTACTTC
V: TRBV20-1; J: TRBJ1-2; length: 13; size: NA; D: TRBD1; CDR3: CSASQGGSYGYTF; DNA: TGCAGTGCTAGTCAGGGGGGGAGCTATGGCTACACCTTC
V: TRBV7-8; J: TRBJ2-3; length: 16; size: few; D: TRBD2; CDR3: CASSPLAGGPTDTQYF; DNA: TGTGCCAGCAGCCCACTAGCGGGGGGGCCCACAGATACGCAGTATTTT
V: TRBV18; J: TRBJ2-3; length: 16; size: few; D: NA; CDR3: CASSPPGASSTLPQYF; DNA: TGTGCCAGCTCACCACCCGGGGCTAGCTCCACCTTGCCGCAGTATTTT
V: TRBV5-5; J: TRBJ1-5; length: 14; size: few; D: NA; CDR3: CASSLGPGKQPQHF; DNA: TGTGCCAGCAGCTTGGGTCCGGGGAAGCAGCCCCAGCATTTT
V: TRBV5-4; J: TRBJ2-1; length: 16; size: few; D: TRBD2; CDR3: CASSLSLAGGLNEQFF; DNA: TGTGCCAGCAGCTTGTCCCTAGCGGGGGGGCTGAATGAGCAGTTCTTC
V: TRBV18; J: TRBJ2-7; length: 15; size: NA; D: NA; CDR3: CASSLGQGGGYEQYF; DNA: TGTGCCAGCTCACTAGGTCAAGGAGGGGGCTACGAGCAGTACTTC
V: TRBV12-3/TRBV12-4; J: TRBJ2-1; length: 15; size: many; D: TRBD2; CDR3: CASSGRGNVYNEQFF; DNA: TGTGCCAGCAGTGGGCGGGGGAACGTCTACAATGAGCAGTTCTTC
V: TRBV20-1; J: TRBJ2-5; length: 13; size: NA; D: NA; CDR3: CSANTGIQETQYF; DNA: TGCAGTGCGAATACAGGGATCCAAGAGACCCAGTACTTC
V: TRBV10-3; J: TRBJ1-6; length: 15; size: many; D: TRBD1; CDR3: CAISDRTGENSPLHF; DNA: TGTGCCATCAGTGATCGGACAGGGGAAAATTCACCCCTCCACTTT
V: TRBV20-1; J: TRBJ2-1; length: 18; size: NA; D: TRBD2; CDR3: CSAASTGVAGASYNEQFF; DNA: TGCAGTGCTGCAAGCACAGGCGTAGCGGGTGCCTCCTACAATGAGCAGTTCTTC
V: TRBV20-1; J: TRBJ1-5; length: 12; size: many; D: NA; CDR3: CSARGFGEPQHF; DNA: TGCAGTGCTAGGGGGTTCGGGGAGCCCCAGCATTTT
V: TRBV14; J: TRBJ2-6; length: 16; size: NA; D: NA; CDR3: CASSLLRGNGANVLTF; DNA: TGTGCCAGCAGCCTTTTAAGGGGGAATGGGGCCAACGTCCTGACTTTC
V: TRBV20-1; J: TRBJ2-7; length: 15; size: few; D: TRBD1; CDR3: CSASSGTGGVYEQYF; DNA: TGCAGTGCTAGCTCCGGGACAGGGGGAGTGTACGAGCAGTACTTC
V: TRBV9; J: TRBJ1-1; length: 13; size: few; D: NA; CDR3: CASSVRVNTEAFF; DNA: TGTGCCAGCAGCGTCAGGGTGAACACTGAAGCTTTCTTT
V: TRBV9; J: TRBJ1-1; length: 14; size: few; D: TRBD1; CDR3: CASSATTGGTEAFF; DNA: TGTGCCAGCAGCGCAACCACAGGGGGCACTGAAGCTTTCTTT
V: TRBV12-3/TRBV12-4; J: TRBJ2-3; length: 15; size: many; D: TRBD1; CDR3: CASSPGQGPDNTQYF; DNA: TGTGCCAGCAGTCCCGGACAGGGCCCAGATAATACGCAGTATTTT
V: TRBV20-1; J: TRBJ2-5; length: 11; size: NA; D: NA; CDR3: CSAQRGETQYF; DNA: TGCAGTGCTCAAAGGGGAGAGACCCAGTACTTC
V: TRBV5-1; J: TRBJ1-1; length: 18; size: NA; D: NA; CDR3: CASSLRDTFTRGDTEAFF; DNA: TGCGCCAGCAGCCTCAGGGACACTTTTACCCGGGGGGACACTGAAGCTTTCTTT
V: TRBV12-3/TRBV12-4; J: TRBJ2-3; length: 15; size: once; D: NA; CDR3: CASSPWQGLTDTQYF; DNA: TGTGCCAGCAGCCCGTGGCAGGGTTTAACAGATACGCAGTATTTT
V: TRBV11-3; J: TRBJ2-3; length: 14; size: few; D: NA; CDR3: CASSFQTYTDTQYF; DNA: TGTGCCAGCAGCTTTCAGACATACACAGATACGCAGTATTTT
V: TRBV5-6; J: TRBJ1-4; length: 15; size: few; D: NA; CDR3: CASSRTASTNEKLFF; DNA: TGTGCCAGCAGCCGGACCGCCTCAACTAATGAAAAACTGTTTTTT